The 27 T cell receptor beta chains below come from one sample, sequenced in a study of blood T cell repertoires in COVID-19 (dated by TCRdb to 2019 to 2021). Libraries were prepared through the immunoSEQ multiplex PCR assay. TCRdb stores this immuneACCESS table with in-frame sequences only. Part of the clones is absent; in the studies checked, under half of the shortfall reflects unresolved V genes, and no reason is known for the rest. The sample yields about 140,000 clones; approximately 91% were counted once. The ten biggest clones cover about 2% of the sample. The source material was peripheral blood. The receptors were sampled from a man in his 70s with acute or convalescent COVID-19.

This clone is a singleton in its sample. The sample holds other DNA sequences that translate to the same CDR3. This chain connects TRBV3-1 (or the pseudogene TRBV3-2) to TRBJ2-5, with 7 positions matching TRBD1. The CDR3 is 13 residues long. The germline V gene has CDR1 LGHDT and CDR2 YNNKEL (reference sequence). After removal of 4 bases from V and 4 bases from J, the junction contained 3 bases not matched to a gene. In DNA, the CDR3 is TGTGCCAGCAGCCCGTCAGGGGGAGAGACCCAGTACTTC. It is translated as CASSPSGGETQYF.

A few counts support this clone. The chain joins TRBV19 to TRBJ2-2; maybe TRBD2 (5 bases). This CDR3 has 15 residues. Germline CDR1 reads LNHDA; CDR2 reads SQIVND (reference sequence). V shed 1 base and J shed 6 bases, with 12 bases lying between them. DNA of the CDR3: TGTGCCAGTAGTATAGTAAATCTAGCCCCCGGGGAGCTGTTTTTT. This encodes CASSIVNLAPGELFF. The variable domain in full, completed from reference TRBV19 and TRBJ2-2, reads DGGITQSPKYLFRKEGQNVTLSCEQNLNHDAMYWYRQDPGQGLRLIYYSQIVNDFQKGDIAEGYSVSREKKESFPLTVTSAQKNPTAFYLCASSIVNLAPGELFFGEGSRLTVL.

This chain connects TRBV4-1 to TRBJ2-4, with D tentatively TRBD2 (6 bases). Deletions cut 0 bases from V and 4 bases from J, with 22 bases between. In germline, CDR1 is MGHRA, CDR2 YSYEKL. The CDR3 contains 19 residues. CDR3 loop: CASSQESQEGFKAKNIQYF. Written as DNA, the CDR3 is TGCGCCAGCAGCCAAGAGTCGCAGGAGGGATTCAAAGCGAAAAACATTCAGTACTTC.

The chain joins TRBV27 to TRBJ2-5; possible D gene TRBD2, 5 bases. V lost 6 bases, J lost 2 bases, and 13 bases lay in between. CDR1 is MNHEY, CDR2 SMNVEV, per germline (reference sequence). This CDR3 is built from 14 residues. The CDR3 nucleotides read TGTGCCAGCAGGATCCAAGGACTGCAAGAGACCCAGTACTTC. Translated: CASRIQGLQETQYF.

To note about this clone: Other DNA sequences within the sample encode an identical CDR3. This rearrangement joins TRBV5-1 to TRBJ2-3; the D is unclear. The germline CDR1 and CDR2 sequences are SGHRS and YFSETQ. This CDR3 is built from 13 residues. V lost 1 base, J lost 1 base, and 4 bases lay in between. CDR3 DNA sequence: TGCGCCAGCAGCTTGACGGGCACAGATACGCAGTATTTT. The encoded protein is CASSLTGTDTQYF.

With regard to this clone: The same CDR3 can be traced to other DNA sequences in this sample. J is TRBJ2-5 and V is TRBV3-1 (or the pseudogene TRBV3-2), with 8 bases aligning to TRBD1. The CDR3 has 14 residues. The germline CDR1 and CDR2 sequences are LGHDT and YNNKEL (reference sequence). J lost 2 bases, V lost 1 base, and 0 bases had no gene match. CDR3: CASSQGTGQETQYF. CDR3 nucleotides: TGTGCCAGCAGCCAAGGGACAGGGCAAGAGACCCAGTACTTC.

The chain combines TRBV24-1 with TRBJ2-7; 10 nucleotides align to TRBD2. The ends lost 5 bases at V and 6 bases at J; junction bases unmatched: 9. The CDR3 has 15 residues. CDR1 is KGHDR, CDR2 SFDVKD, per germline. The CDR3 is CATSVGLAGAGEQYF. Written as DNA, the CDR3 is TGTGCCACCAGTGTTGGGCTAGCGGGAGCCGGCGAGCAGTACTTC.

This sequence joins TRBV27 and TRBJ1-5; a possible D gene is TRBD1 (6 bases). The CDR3 sequence is 14 residues long. The V gene's germline CDR1 is MNHEY and CDR2 SMNVEV (reference sequence). V lost 3 bases and J 3 bases, leaving 9 bases between the germline ends. As DNA, the CDR3 is TGTGCCAGCAGTTTGGACAGATTCAATCAGCCCCAGCATTTT. Its protein product is CASSLDRFNQPQHF.

The gene calls are TRBV10-3 and TRBJ1-1; 8 positions agree with TRBD1. The germline gives CDR1 ENHRY, CDR2 SYGVKD. The CDR3 is 13 amino acids. Unmatched junction bases numbered 5, after V lost 6 bases and J lost 5 bases. Written as DNA, the CDR3 is TGTGCCATCAGCAAACAGGGGGGGACTGAAGCTTTCTTT. This encodes CAISKQGGTEAFF.

This clone was observed once. The chain joins TRBV7-2 to TRBJ2-3, with D unclear. From germline, CDR1 is SGHTA and CDR2 FQGNSA. Trimming took 5 bases from V and 0 from J, leaving 9 bases between them. This CDR3 is built from 14 residues. In DNA, the CDR3 is TGTGCCAGCAGCCACGGGTTAAGCACAGATACGCAGTATTTT. Its translation is CASSHGLSTDTQYF.

CDR3 loop: CASSLAGQVDEAFF. The CDR3 nucleotides are TGTGCCAGCTCGTTGGCCGGACAGGTGGATGAAGCTTTCTTT. J is TRBJ1-1 and V is TRBV6-5; TRBD1 aligns across 7 bases. V shed 8 bases and J 7 bases; nucleotides not matched to a gene: 13. Germline values: CDR1 MNHEY, CDR2 SVGAGI. There are 14 residues in the CDR3.

This clone was counted a few times. V is TRBV15 and J is TRBJ1-6, with D possibly TRBD1 on 5 matching bases. From germline, CDR1 is LNHNV and CDR2 YYDKDF (reference sequence). The length of the CDR3 is 14 residues. V was pared by 0 bases and J by 11 bases, with 11 bases between. The CDR3 DNA reads TGTGCCACCAGCAGAGATTCAGGGTTGGCACCCCTCCACTTT. Translated: CATSRDSGLAPLHF.

The gene calls are TRBV4-1 and TRBJ1-5; D is undetermined. There are 13 residues in the CDR3. Germline loops: CDR1 MGHRA, CDR2 YSYEKL. Trimming shortened V by 4 bases and J by 6 bases, and 10 bases separated the two germline ends. The CDR3 loop is CASSLTVSQPQHF. Here the CDR3 DNA reads TGCGCCAGCAGCCTTACGGTATCTCAGCCCCAGCATTTT.

This clone appeared a single time. The V call is TRBV19, the J call TRBJ2-3, with D possibly TRBD1 on 5 matching bases. The CDR3 totals 15 residues. Germline lookup yields CDR1 LNHDA and CDR2 SQIVND (reference sequence). Deletions cut 3 bases from V and 2 bases from J, with 12 bases between. CDR3 residues: CASSMQQGHTDTQYF. DNA for the CDR3: TGTGCCAGTAGTATGCAGCAGGGCCACACAGATACGCAGTATTTT.

The gene calls are TRBV7-8 and TRBJ2-6, with a possible D match to TRBD1 (6 bases). With 1 base removed from V and 3 bases from J, the gap between germline ends came to 10 bases. The CDR3 consists of 16 residues. Germline V CDR1 and CDR2: SGHVS, FQNEAQ. CDR3 sequence reads: CASSLVTGSGANVLTF. DNA for the CDR3: TGTGCCAGCAGCTTAGTGACAGGTAGTGGGGCCAACGTCCTGACTTTC.

This chain joins TRBV28 and TRBJ2-5; 8 bases agree with TRBD1. The CDR3 is made up of 15 amino acids. The V and J ends lost 5 bases and 5 bases, in that order; junction bases with no gene match: 10. CDR1 is MDHEN and CDR2 is SYDVKM in the germline V gene. The CDR3 sequence is CASSLPQGARETQYF. The CDR3 DNA sequence: TGTGCCAGCAGTCTCCCCCAGGGGGCGCGCGAGACCCAGTACTTC. The whole variable domain, remainder taken from reference TRBV28 and TRBJ2-5, is DVKVTQSSRYLVKRTGEKVFLECVQDMDHENMFWYRQDPGLGLRLIYFSYDVKMKEKGDIPEGYSVSREKKERFSLILESASTNQTSMYLCASSLPQGARETQYFGPGTRLLVL.

On this clone: Other DNA sequences in this specimen translate into the identical CDR3. The J gene is TRBJ2-5, the V gene TRBV5-1; TRBD1 aligns across 7 bases. J was trimmed by 5 bases and V by 4 bases; bases with no gene match: 5. The germline V gene has CDR1 SGHRS and CDR2 YFSETQ. There are 13 residues in the CDR3. The CDR3 DNA sequence: TGCGCCAGCAGCGCACAGGGGCAGGAGACCCAGTACTTC. It encodes CASSAQGQETQYF.

This chain joins TRBV27 and TRBJ2-5; 10 nucleotides line up with TRBD2. With V trimmed by 3 bases and J by 5 bases, 9 bases remained unmatched. From germline, CDR1 is MNHEY and CDR2 SMNVEV (reference sequence). This CDR3 has 16 residues. The CDR3, as DNA: TGTGCCAGCAGTTTGGGGCCCCTAGCGGGAGTCGAGACCCAGTACTTC. This sequence encodes CASSLGPLAGVETQYF.

The V gene is TRBV19, the J gene TRBJ2-2, with D possibly being TRBD2 (5 bases). The germline V gene has CDR1 LNHDA and CDR2 SQIVND (reference sequence). CDR3 size: 16 residues. V was clipped by 7 bases and J by 3 bases, with 18 bases between them. CDR3 nucleotides: TGTGCCAGTAATGCGCTCCGGAGGATGGACACCGGGGAGCTGTTTTTT. Translated: CASNALRRMDTGELFF.

The chain joins TRBV7-9 to TRBJ1-1; 8 bases match TRBD1. This CDR3 comprises 14 residues. Germline lookup yields CDR1 SEHNR and CDR2 FQNEAQ (reference sequence). V gave up 1 base and J gave up 10 bases; unmatched junction bases: 8. CDR3 bases: TGTGCCAGCAGCTTAGTGGCAGGGGGCGTAGGAGCTTTCTTT. Translating it yields CASSLVAGGVGAFF.

This clone was counted once. V is TRBV2 and J is TRBJ1-6; D remains unclear. This CDR3 comprises 17 residues. V lost 6 bases, J lost 3 bases, and 18 bases lay in between. CDR1 is SNHLY, CDR2 FYNNEI, per germline. The CDR3: CASRPGSSSNYNSPLHF. Written as DNA, the CDR3 is TGTGCCAGCAGGCCAGGCTCATCGTCTAACTATAATTCACCCCTCCACTTT.

The J gene is TRBJ2-5, the V gene TRBV28, with 9 positions matching TRBD1. In germline, CDR1 is MDHEN, CDR2 SYDVKM. This CDR3 spans 14 amino acids. V lost 8 bases and J lost 5; bases outside the gene matches: 9. This chain's CDR3 is CASGRGTGTETQYF. In nucleotides, the CDR3 is TGTGCCAGCGGAAGAGGGACAGGGACGGAGACCCAGTACTTC.

This chain links TRBV7-5 with TRBJ2-7; the table's D gene call, TRBD2, was not cross checked with the DNA. TRBV7-5 has pseudogene status. This CDR3 region has 13 residues. CDR3 amino acids: CVRSFGLCYEQYF. The DNA for the CDR3 is TGTGTCAGAAGCTTCGGACTATGCTACGAGCAGTACTTC.

Concerning this clone itself: Within the sample, other DNA sequences also encode this same CDR3. The chain couples TRBV5-1 to TRBJ1-4; 8 positions agree with TRBD1. This CDR3 contains 15 residues. The V and J ends lost 3 bases and 2 bases, in that order; junction bases with no gene match: 3. Germline-derived CDR1 and CDR2 are SGHRS and YFSETQ. Here the CDR3 reads CASSSQGATNEKLFF. The CDR3 bases are TGCGCCAGCAGCTCTCAGGGGGCGACTAATGAAAAACTGTTTTTT.

The chain couples TRBV9 to TRBJ2-1; 8 bases align to TRBD1. V was pared by 4 bases and J by 7 bases, with 7 bases of the junction left unmatched. Germline CDR1 SGDLS, CDR2 YYNGEE. There are 14 residues in the CDR3. The CDR3 nucleotides are TGTGCCAGCAGCCCCCGTGGGGACAGGAATGAGCAGTTCTTC. It encodes CASSPRGDRNEQFF.

DNA of the CDR3: TGTGCCAGCAGTTACTCGAGACGGCAGGTGGATGAGCAGTTCTTC. This gives the protein CASSYSRRQVDEQFF. The chain links TRBV6-5 to TRBJ2-1; D unresolved. The CDR3 extends over 15 amino acids. Per germline, CDR1 MNHEY and CDR2 SVGAGI. V was clipped by 0 bases and J by 8 bases, with 14 bases between them.

Only one count was recorded for this clone. The V gene is TRBV4-2, the J gene TRBJ1-1; TRBD1 matches at 9 bases. The CDR3 loop spans 15 amino acids. The V gene's germline CDR1 is LGHNA and CDR2 YNFKEQ. V shed 1 base, J shed 5 bases, and the junction held 5 bases outside the gene matches. The CDR3 DNA is TGTGCCAGCAGCCAAGCGCTACAGGGGGCGACTGAAGCTTTCTTT. It specifies CASSQALQGATEAFF.